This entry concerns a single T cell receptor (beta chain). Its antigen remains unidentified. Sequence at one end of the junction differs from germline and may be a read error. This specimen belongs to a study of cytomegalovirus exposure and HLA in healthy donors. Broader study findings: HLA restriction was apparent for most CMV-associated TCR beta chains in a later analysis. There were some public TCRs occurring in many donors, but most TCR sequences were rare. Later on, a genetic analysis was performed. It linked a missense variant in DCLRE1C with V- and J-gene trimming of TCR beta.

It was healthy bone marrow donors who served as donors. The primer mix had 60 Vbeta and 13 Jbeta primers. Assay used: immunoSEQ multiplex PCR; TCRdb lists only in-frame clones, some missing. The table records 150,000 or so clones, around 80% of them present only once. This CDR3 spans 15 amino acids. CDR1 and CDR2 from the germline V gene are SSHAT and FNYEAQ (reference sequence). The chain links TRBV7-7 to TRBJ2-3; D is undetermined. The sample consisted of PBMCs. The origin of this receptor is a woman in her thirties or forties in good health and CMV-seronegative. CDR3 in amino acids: CASSLLPGSTDTQYF. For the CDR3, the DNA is TGTGCTAGCAGCTTACTGCCCGGGAGCACAGATACGCAGTATTTT.